One and the same sample provided the 7 T cell receptor beta chains below, sequenced in a study of neurological immune-mediated disorders. TCRdb re-derived calls from the 5' RACE reads in MiXCR, one entry per CDR3 protein. The sample contains about 66,000 distinct CDR3 sequences, roughly 3.2% of which appear only once. Sequences were obtained from PBMCs. The receptors were sampled from a man in his forties or fifties with multiple sclerosis.

This chain links TRBV29-1 with TRBJ2-2; D remains ambiguous. V lost 2 bases and J 0 bases, leaving 4 bases between the germline ends. The germline V gene has CDR1 SQVTM and CDR2 ANQGSEA. The CDR3 consists of 13 residues. The CDR3 protein is CSVEYTNTGELFF. The CDR3, as DNA: TGCAGCGTTGAATACACGAACACCGGGGAGCTGTTTTTT.

In regard to this clonotype: It may be a read error: a sequence one base away is much more abundant. V is TRBV7-9 and J is TRBJ1-6; D is unresolved. The CDR3 has 15 amino acids. Germline values: CDR1 SEHNR, CDR2 FQNEAQ (reference sequence). In nucleotides, the CDR3 is TGTGCCAGCAGCCTAACCGGGCCCGGGGATTCACACCTCCACTTT. Its translation: CASSLTGPGDSHLHF.

This clonotype was detected many times. The genes are TRBV5-5 and TRBJ1-1; unclear D gene. The germline V gene has CDR1 SGHKS and CDR2 YYEKEE (reference sequence). CDR3 size: 13 residues. V lost 0 bases and J lost 4, with 7 bases in between. The CDR3 reads CASSLVGSTEAFF. The CDR3 bases are TGTGCCAGCAGCTTGGTGGGGAGCACTGAAGCTTTCTTT.

This clonotype was recorded many times. The chain recombines TRBV5-1 with TRBJ2-7, with 11 bases aligning to TRBD2. The length of the CDR3 is 16 residues. CDR1 is SGHRS and CDR2 is YFSETQ in the germline V gene. With 1 base clipped from V and 3 bases from J, the junction kept 6 bases outside the gene matches. Here the CDR3 DNA reads TGCGCCAGCAGCTTGTTCCCTAGCGGGGGGATCTACGAGCAGTACTTC. This gives the protein CASSLFPSGGIYEQYF. Filled out from reference TRBV5-1 and TRBJ2-7, the complete variable domain reads KAGVTQTPRYLIKTRGQQVTLSCSPISGHRSVSWYQQTPGQGLQFLFEYFSETQRNKGNFPGRFSGRQFSNSRSEMNVSTLELGDSALYLCASSLFPSGGIYEQYFGPGTRLTVT.

This clonotype was seen repeatedly, ten times or more. The rearrangement joins TRBV5-1 to TRBJ2-5; TRBD1 matches at 10 bases. CDR3 length equals 16 residues. Germline trimming cut 4 bases from V and 1 base from J; bases unmatched to any gene: 7. Germline loops: CDR1 SGHRS, CDR2 YFSETQ. CDR3 bases: TGCGCCAGCAGCCCCGGGGACAGGGGTCTCCAAGAGACCCAGTACTTC. Translated: CASSPGDRGLQETQYF.

This clonotype appeared many times. The chain combines TRBV5-1 with TRBJ1-2; D is undetermined. The ends were cut back, 0 bases at V and 6 bases at J, with 12 bases in the middle. CDR1 and CDR2 from the germline V gene are SGHRS and YFSETQ. This CDR3 has 14 residues. For the CDR3, the DNA is TGCGCCAGCAGCTTGGATCTGGGAGGAAATGGCTACACCTTC. This gives the protein CASSLDLGGNGYTF.

This clonotype was seen ten or more times. The genes are TRBV6-6 and TRBJ2-7; TRBD1 agrees at 8 bases. This CDR3 region has 16 residues. Germline CDR1 is MNHNY and CDR2 is SVGAGI (reference sequence). V was pared by 2 bases and J by 4 bases, with 10 bases of the junction left unmatched. The CDR3 DNA is TGTGCCAGCAGTTACGAGGGACAGGTTAGGGGGTACGAGCAGTACTTC. Its protein is CASSYEGQVRGYEQYF.